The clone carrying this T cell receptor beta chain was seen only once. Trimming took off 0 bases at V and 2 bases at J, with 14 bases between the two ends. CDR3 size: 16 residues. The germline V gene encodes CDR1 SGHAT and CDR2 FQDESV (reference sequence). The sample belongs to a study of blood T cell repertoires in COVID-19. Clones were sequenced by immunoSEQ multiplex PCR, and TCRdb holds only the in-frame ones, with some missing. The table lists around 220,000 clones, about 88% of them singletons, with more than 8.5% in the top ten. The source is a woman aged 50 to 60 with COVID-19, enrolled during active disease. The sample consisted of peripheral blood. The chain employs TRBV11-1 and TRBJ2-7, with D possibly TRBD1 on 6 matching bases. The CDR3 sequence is CASSLARWAGAYEQYF. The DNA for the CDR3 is TGTGCCAGCAGCTTAGCGCGCTGGGCAGGGGCCTACGAGCAGTACTTC.